This T cell receptor beta chain was captured by sequencing in a study of blood T cell repertoires in COVID-19. Measured with immunoSEQ multiplex PCR; TCRdb has only the in-frame clones, and not every one. This sample carries approximately 500,000 clones, 80% to 90% of them seen once, and the ten largest clones take 3% to 3.5%. V was shortened by 2 bases and J by 0 bases, with 10 bases between the two germline ends. Germline V CDR1 and CDR2: SEHNR, FQNEAQ (reference sequence). CDR3 length: 15 amino acids. The chain has TRBV7-9 and TRBJ1-2, with D tentatively TRBD1 (6 bases). This TCR came from a human donor in a cohort sampled during active COVID-19. Sequences were obtained from peripheral blood. CDR3 sequence reads: CASSLPGEPNYGYTF. The CDR3 region has the DNA TGTGCCAGCAGCTTACCAGGGGAGCCTAACTATGGCTACACCTTC.